This T cell receptor (beta chain) was captured in a study of identical twins. On this clonotype itself: Its cognate antigen is unknown.

A template switching step contributed a universal primer site, while unique molecular identifiers were present in the cDNA. TCRdb re-called the 5' RACE reads with MiXCR, one entry per CDR3 protein. The table lists more than 600,000 distinct CDR3 sequences, around a sixth of them singletons. From germline, CDR1 is SGHTA and CDR2 FQGTGA. This CDR3 region has 15 residues. V shed 4 bases and J shed 1 base, with 14 bases lying between them. General study results and limits: Out-of-frame alpha sequences common to twins exhibited a surplus of low generation probability.

These data also formed part of another study, on T cells expressing NK-cell markers. That study adds: Uncertainty persisted over the HCMV specificity of expanded NKG2C+ T cell clones.

This sequence was found in a woman under 30 in good health. The chain employs TRBV7-3 and TRBJ2-7, with D unclear. The sample comprised PBMCs. The CDR3 nucleotides read TGTGCCAGCAGCTCGTTCCCGGGCAATTCCTACGAGCAGTACTTC. It is translated as CASSSFPGNSYEQYF. The full variable domain, in which reference TRBV7-3 and TRBJ2-7 provide the parts outside the CDR3, is GAGVSQTPSNKVTEKGKYVELRCDPISGHTALYWYRQSLGQGPEFLIYFQGTGAADDSGLPNDRFFAVRPEGSVSTLKIQRTERGDSAVYLCASSSFPGNSYEQYFGPGTRLTVT.